A single sample is the source of the 14 T cell receptor beta chains below, sequenced in a study of monozygotic twins with inflammatory bowel disease. TCRdb reprocessed the 5' RACE reads and keeps a single row for each CDR3 protein, giving no DNA. In total, the table holds 400,000 to 500,000 distinct CDR3 sequences. Source material: blood. These receptors were obtained from a human donor with ulcerative colitis or Crohn's disease, or a healthy co-twin of an affected twin (not recorded which).

This chain connects TRBV12-3 or TRBV12-4 to TRBJ2-1; absent DNA, TCRdb's TRBD2 call cannot be checked. The CDR3 loop spans 13 amino acids. The CDR3 loop is CASREREWNEQFF.

The gene calls are TRBV29-1 and TRBJ2-7; TCRdb designates TRBD1, a call that cannot be tested without DNA. This CDR3 has 14 amino acids. Germline assignment: CDR1 SQVTM and CDR2 ANQGSEA. The CDR3 sequence is CSVEWDREGYEQYF.

The V gene is TRBV7-7, the J gene TRBJ1-5. From germline, CDR1 is SSHAT and CDR2 FNYEAQ (reference sequence). The CDR3 is made up of 19 amino acids. CDR3 region: CTSPLGVRRVESRNLPQHF.

The V and J genes are TRBV5-1 and TRBJ1-1; as DNA is missing, the TRBD1 call by TCRdb cannot be tested. Germline-derived CDR1 and CDR2 are SGHRS and YFSETQ. The CDR3 has 15 residues. The CDR3 spells CASSSEPGVDTEAFF. Combining the CDR3 with reference TRBV5-1 and TRBJ1-1 gives the whole variable domain KAGVTQTPRYLIKTRGQQVTLSCSPISGHRSVSWYQQTPGQGLQFLFEYFSETQRNKGNFPGRFSGRQFSNSRSEMNVSTLELGDSALYLCASSSEPGVDTEAFFGQGTRLTVV.

This chain uses TRBV20-1 with TRBJ2-2; absent DNA, TCRdb's TRBD1 call cannot be checked. Germline V gives CDR1 DFQATT, CDR2 SNEGSKA (reference sequence). The CDR3 contains 14 residues. This chain's CDR3 is CSAPNRGPTGELFF.

The chain joins TRBV27 to TRBJ2-3; the TCRdb call, TRBD1, lacks DNA for checking. The CDR3 runs 15 residues. CDR1 and CDR2 from the germline V gene are MNHEY and SMNVEV (reference sequence). The CDR3 region is CASSFEGHATDTQYF.

The chain is built from TRBV10-3 and TRBJ1-6. This CDR3 spans 14 amino acids. In germline, CDR1 is ENHRY, CDR2 SYGVKD. The CDR3 protein is CAISATELDSPLHF.

This sequence joins TRBV5-1 and TRBJ2-5. Germline-derived CDR1 and CDR2 are SGHRS and YFSETQ. This CDR3 contains 14 residues. The CDR3 is CASSLTPTRETQYF.

This chain joins TRBV5-4 and TRBJ2-3; the TCRdb call, TRBD2, lacks DNA for checking. CDR1 and CDR2 from the germline V gene are SGHNT and YYREEE (reference sequence). The CDR3 spans 17 residues. The CDR3: CASSLGGGSGGTDTQYF.

V and J are TRBV7-7 and TRBJ2-1; checking the TCRdb D call of TRBD2 is not possible without DNA. The V gene's germline CDR1 is SSHAT and CDR2 FNYEAQ (reference sequence). The CDR3 is 15 amino acids. This chain's CDR3 is CASSQTASSYNEQFF.

The chain couples TRBV5-5 to TRBJ1-4; TCRdb's assignment of TRBD1 cannot be checked, as there is no DNA. Germline V gene data show CDR1 as SGHKS and CDR2 as YYEKEE (reference sequence). The CDR3 loop spans 14 amino acids. CDR3 sequence: CASSLVQGNEKLFF.

The genes are TRBV7-9 and TRBJ2-6; TCRdb proposes TRBD2, but this gene call is untestable without DNA. The germline CDR1 and CDR2 sequences are SEHNR and FQNEAQ (reference sequence). The CDR3 runs to 16 residues. The CDR3 region is CASSRGGVSGANVLTF.

CDR3 amino acids: CASSLRGQGDNEQFF. This chain uses TRBV6-2 or TRBV6-3 with TRBJ2-1; TCRdb's assignment of TRBD1 cannot be checked, as there is no DNA. The CDR3 consists of 15 residues. Germline values: CDR1 MNHEY, CDR2 SVGEGT.

The chain joins TRBV6-1 to TRBJ1-1. Looked up from germline, CDR1 is MNHNS and CDR2 is SASEGT. The CDR3 length is 15 residues. The CDR3 spells CASSDVGWANTEAFF.